Included here is one T cell receptor beta chain sequence, with context. Unmatched junction bases numbered 5, after V lost 5 bases and J lost 1 base. Germline CDR1 is SGHTA and CDR2 is FQGNSA. CDR3 length: 16 residues. This sample was included in a study of blood T cell repertoires in COVID-19. At the level of the study: Both acute and convalescent COVID-19 samples were obtained from the United States, Italy and Spain. The analysed material was cDNA or gDNA that came from T cells, B-cell-depleted T cells, or PBMCs.

Per the original data handling: Reference gene primer amplification in the assay estimated nucleated cell counts. The repertoire was sequenced with immunoSEQ multiplex PCR; TCRdb's copy has only in-frame clones and lacks some. The V and J calls and the clone size are those of that table, but D and trimming were determined from the DNA. The profile shows about 99,000 clones, approximately 79% of them singletons. The receptor comes from a woman older than 75 with active or convalescent COVID-19. The sequenced sample was peripheral blood. This chain uses TRBV7-2 with TRBJ2-1; 10 nucleotides line up with TRBD2. The CDR3 sequence is CASSPHSGGSYNEQFF. Here the CDR3 DNA reads TGTGCCAGCAGCCCTCATAGCGGGGGGTCCTACAATGAGCAGTTCTTC. Together with reference TRBV7-2 and TRBJ2-1, the CDR3 gives the full variable domain: GAGVSQSPSNKVTEKGKDVELRCDPISGHTALYWYRQSLGQGLEFLIYFQGNSAPDKSGLPSDRFSAERTGGSVSTLTIQRTQQEDSAVYLCASSPHSGGSYNEQFFGPGTRLTVL.